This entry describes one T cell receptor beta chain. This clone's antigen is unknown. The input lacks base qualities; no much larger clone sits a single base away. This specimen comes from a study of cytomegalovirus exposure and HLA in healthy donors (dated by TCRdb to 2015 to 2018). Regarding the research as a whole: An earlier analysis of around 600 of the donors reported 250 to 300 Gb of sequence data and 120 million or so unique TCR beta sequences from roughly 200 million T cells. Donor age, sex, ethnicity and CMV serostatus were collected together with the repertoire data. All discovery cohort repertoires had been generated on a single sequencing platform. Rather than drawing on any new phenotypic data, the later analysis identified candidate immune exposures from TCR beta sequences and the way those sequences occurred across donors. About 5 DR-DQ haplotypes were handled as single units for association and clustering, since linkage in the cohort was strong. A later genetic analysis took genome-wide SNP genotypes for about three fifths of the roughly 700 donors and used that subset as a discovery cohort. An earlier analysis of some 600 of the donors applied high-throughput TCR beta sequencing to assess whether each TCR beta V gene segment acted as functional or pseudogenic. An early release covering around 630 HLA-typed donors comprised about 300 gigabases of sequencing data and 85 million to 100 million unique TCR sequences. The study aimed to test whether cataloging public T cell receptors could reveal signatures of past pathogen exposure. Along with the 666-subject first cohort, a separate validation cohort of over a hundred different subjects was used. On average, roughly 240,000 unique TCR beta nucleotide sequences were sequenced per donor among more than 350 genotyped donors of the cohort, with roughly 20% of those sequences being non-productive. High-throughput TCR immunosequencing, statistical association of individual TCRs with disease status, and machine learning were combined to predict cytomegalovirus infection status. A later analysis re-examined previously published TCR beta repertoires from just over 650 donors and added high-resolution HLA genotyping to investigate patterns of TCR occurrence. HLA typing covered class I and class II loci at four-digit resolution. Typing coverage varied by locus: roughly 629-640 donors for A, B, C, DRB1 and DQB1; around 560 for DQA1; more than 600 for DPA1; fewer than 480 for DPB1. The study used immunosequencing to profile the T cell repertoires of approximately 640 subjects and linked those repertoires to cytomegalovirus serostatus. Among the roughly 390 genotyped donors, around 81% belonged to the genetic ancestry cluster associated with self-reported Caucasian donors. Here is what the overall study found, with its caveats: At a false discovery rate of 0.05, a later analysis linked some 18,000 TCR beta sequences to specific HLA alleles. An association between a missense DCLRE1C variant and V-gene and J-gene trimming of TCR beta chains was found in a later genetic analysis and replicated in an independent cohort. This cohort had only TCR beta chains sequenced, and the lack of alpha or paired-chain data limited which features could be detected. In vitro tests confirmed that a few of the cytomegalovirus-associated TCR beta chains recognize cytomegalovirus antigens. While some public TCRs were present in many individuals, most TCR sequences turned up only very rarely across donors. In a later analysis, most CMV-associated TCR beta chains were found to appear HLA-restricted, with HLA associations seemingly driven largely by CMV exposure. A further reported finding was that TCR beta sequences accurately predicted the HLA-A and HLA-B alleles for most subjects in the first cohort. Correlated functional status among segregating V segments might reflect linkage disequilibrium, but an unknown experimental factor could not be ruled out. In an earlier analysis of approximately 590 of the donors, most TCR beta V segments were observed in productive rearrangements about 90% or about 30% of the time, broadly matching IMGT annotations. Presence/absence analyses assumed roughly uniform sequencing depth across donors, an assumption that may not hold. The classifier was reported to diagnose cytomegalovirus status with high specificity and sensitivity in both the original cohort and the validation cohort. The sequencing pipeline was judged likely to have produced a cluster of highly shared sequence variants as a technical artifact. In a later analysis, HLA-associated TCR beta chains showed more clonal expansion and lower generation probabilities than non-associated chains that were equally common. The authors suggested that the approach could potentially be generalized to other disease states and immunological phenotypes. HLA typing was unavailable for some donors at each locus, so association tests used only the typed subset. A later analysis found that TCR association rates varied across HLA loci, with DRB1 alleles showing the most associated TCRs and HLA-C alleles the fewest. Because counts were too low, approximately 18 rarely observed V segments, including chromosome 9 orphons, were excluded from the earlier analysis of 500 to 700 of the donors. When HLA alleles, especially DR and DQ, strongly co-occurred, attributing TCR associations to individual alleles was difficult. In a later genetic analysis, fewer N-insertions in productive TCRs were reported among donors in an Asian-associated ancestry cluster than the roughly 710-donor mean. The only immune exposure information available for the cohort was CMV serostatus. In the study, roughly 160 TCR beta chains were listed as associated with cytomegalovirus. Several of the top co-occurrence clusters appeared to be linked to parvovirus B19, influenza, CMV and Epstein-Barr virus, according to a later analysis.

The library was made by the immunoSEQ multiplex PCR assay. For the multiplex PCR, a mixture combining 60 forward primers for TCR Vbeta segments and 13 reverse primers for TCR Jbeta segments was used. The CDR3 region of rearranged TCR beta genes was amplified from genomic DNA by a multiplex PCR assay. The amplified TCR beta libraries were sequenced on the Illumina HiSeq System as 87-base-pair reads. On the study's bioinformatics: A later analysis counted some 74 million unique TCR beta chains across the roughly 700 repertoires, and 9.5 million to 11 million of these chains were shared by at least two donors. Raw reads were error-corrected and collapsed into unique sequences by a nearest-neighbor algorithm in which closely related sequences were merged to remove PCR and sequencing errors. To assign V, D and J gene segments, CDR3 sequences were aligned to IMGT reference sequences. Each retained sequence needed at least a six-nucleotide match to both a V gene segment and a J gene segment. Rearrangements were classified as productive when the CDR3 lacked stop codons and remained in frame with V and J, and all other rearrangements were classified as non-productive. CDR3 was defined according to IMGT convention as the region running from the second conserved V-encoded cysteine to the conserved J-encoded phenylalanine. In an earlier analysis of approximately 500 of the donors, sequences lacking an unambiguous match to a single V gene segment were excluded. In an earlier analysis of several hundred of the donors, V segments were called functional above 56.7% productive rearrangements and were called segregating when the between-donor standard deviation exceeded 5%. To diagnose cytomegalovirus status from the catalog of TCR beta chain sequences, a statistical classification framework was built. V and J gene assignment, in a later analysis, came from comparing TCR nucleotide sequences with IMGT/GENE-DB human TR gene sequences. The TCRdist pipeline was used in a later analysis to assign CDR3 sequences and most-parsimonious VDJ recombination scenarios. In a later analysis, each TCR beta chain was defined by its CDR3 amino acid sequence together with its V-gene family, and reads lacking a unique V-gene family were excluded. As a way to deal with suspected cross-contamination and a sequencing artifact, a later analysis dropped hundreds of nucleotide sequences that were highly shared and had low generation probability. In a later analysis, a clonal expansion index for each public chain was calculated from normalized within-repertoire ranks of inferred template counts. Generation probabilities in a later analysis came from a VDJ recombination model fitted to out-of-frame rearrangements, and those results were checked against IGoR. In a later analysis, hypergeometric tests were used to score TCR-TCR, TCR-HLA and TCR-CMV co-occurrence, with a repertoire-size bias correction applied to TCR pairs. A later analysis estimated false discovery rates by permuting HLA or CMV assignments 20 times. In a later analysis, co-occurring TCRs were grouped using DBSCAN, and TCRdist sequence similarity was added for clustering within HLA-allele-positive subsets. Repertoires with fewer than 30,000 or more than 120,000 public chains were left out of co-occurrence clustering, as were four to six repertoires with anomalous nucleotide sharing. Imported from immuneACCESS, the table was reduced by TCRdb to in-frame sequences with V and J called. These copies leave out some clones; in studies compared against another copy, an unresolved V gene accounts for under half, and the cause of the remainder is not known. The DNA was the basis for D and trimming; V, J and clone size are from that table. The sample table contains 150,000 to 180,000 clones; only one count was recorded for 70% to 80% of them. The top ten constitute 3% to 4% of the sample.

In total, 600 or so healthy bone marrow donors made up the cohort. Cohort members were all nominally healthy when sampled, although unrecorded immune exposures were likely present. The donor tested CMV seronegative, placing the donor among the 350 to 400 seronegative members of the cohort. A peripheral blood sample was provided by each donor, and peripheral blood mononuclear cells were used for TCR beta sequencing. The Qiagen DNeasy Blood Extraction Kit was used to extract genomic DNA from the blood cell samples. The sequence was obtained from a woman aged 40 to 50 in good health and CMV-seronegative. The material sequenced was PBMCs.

The CDR3 in this case is CASSYGDLTTGNTIYF. The nucleotide sequence is given as TGTGCCAGCAGTTACGGGGACTTAACGACTGGAAACACCATATATTTT. The receptor chain draws on TRBV6-5 and TRBJ1-3; the D segment could be TRBD1, given 5 matching bases. CDR1 and CDR2 (MNHEY, SVGAGI) derive from the germline V gene. The CDR3 has 16 amino acids, counting the end cysteine and phenylalanine. Only CDR3 DNA remains: 48 bases, in frame from the first base. The V and J ends are trimmed by 2 bases and 2 bases, leaving 13 bases between them.